The clone carrying this T cell receptor beta chain was counted many times. Investigators prepared the TCR beta libraries by applying iRepertoire HTBI primers and Arm-PCR of CDR3 regions. Each CDR3 protein gets one entry after TCRdb re-called the multiplex PCR reads with MiXCR. The table has fewer than 450,000 distinct CDR3 sequences, about a quarter seen once. This sample was taken from a study of regulatory T cells in long-lasting Graves disease. Whole-study context: Patients with persistent Graves' disease had over 5 years of antithyroid drugs and persistent TSH receptor antibodies.

With 3 bases removed from V and 6 bases from J, the gap between germline ends came to 10 bases. The CDR3 loop spans 13 amino acids. Germline-derived CDR1 and CDR2 are KGHDR and SFDVKD. Time point reported: persistent/refractory GD, antithyroid drugs over 5 years with positive TRAb. Researchers made the TCR library from RNA that was extracted from PBMCs. American Thyroid Association guidelines defined how Graves' disease was diagnosed. The chain recombines TRBV24-1 with TRBJ1-2, with D unresolved. The receptor was isolated from a female donor with Graves disease. Sequenced material: peripheral blood mononuclear cells (PBMCs), taken when the disease was refractory, from a patient treated with antithyroid drugs. The CDR3 is CATSDVQEDGYTF. The CDR3 DNA reads TGTGCCACCAGTGATGTGCAGGAAGATGGCTACACCTTC.